This T cell receptor beta chain was recorded in a study of human T cells and chemical hapten exposure. Study-wide points: The study found expanded TCRs formed significantly more large CDR3 similarity clusters than controls.

TCRdb reprocessed the RACE reads with MiXCR, giving one entry per CDR3 protein. The sample includes a few hundred thousand distinct CDR3 sequences, about 6.3% of them seen just once. This clonotype came up many times. The antigen is not known. Sample time point: patch test 2, 6 weeks after DPC sensitization. Specified treatment: therapeutic diphenylcyclopropenone sensitization with weekly scalp DPC. This TCR was sampled from a woman younger than 35 with alopecia areata. Some clones in this sample may be carry-over from other donors' samples. The sample here was whole blood, taken in connection with sensitization to the hapten diphenylcyclopropenone (DPC).

This CDR3 is CASSYSPWPQGEAFF. DNA for the CDR3: TGTGCCAGCAGTTACTCTCCGTGGCCCCAGGGTGAAGCTTTCTTT. V is TRBV6-5 and J is TRBJ1-1, with D possibly matching TRBD1 (5 bases). Germline CDR1 is MNHEY and CDR2 is SVGAGI. V shed 0 bases and J shed 7 bases, with 15 bases lying between them. The CDR3 is made up of 15 amino acids.